These T cell receptor beta chains were read from a single sample in a study of OX40 agonist ivuxolimab in advanced cancers. The protocol was immunoSEQ multiplex PCR, while the TCRdb copy is restricted to in-frame clones and leaves out a portion. The repertoire includes roughly 41,000 clones, around nine tenths of them detected once, and about 13% sits in the top ten. The source material was CD4+ or CD8+ T cells sorted from blood, sampled in a trial of the OX40 agonist ivuxolimab. Every receptor here comes from an adult with an advanced solid tumor such as melanoma, head and neck, liver or kidney cancer. The CDR3 runs from the conserved cysteine through the conserved F or W. The D gene is left open where the match is weak. Clone size is not always given. Where it is, it says once, few, many or a class for expanded clones.

j_call clone_size d_call v_call cdr3_aa cdr3_nt
TRBJ2-7 once - TRBV19 CASSQFPLGHEQYF TGTGCCAGTAGTCAGTTCCCTCTAGGCCACGAGCAGTACTTC
TRBJ1-3 - - TRBV6-5 CASMRGLSSGNTIYF TGTGCCAGCATGAGAGGTCTAAGCTCTGGAAACACCATATATTTT
TRBJ2-3 - - TRBV9 CASSALTTDTQYF TGTGCCAGCAGCGCCCTCACCACAGATACGCAGTATTTT
TRBJ2-1 - - TRBV9 CASSVTTGLAYNEQFF TGTGCCAGCAGCGTAACCACAGGGCTTGCCTACAATGAGCAGTTCTTC
TRBJ2-7 - - TRBV14 CASSPLGAGYEQYF TGTGCCAGCAGCCCACTGGGGGCGGGCTACGAGCAGTACTTC
TRBJ2-1 once TRBD2 TRBV19 CASSIGGGSYNEQFF TGTGCCAGTAGTATAGGCGGGGGATCCTACAATGAGCAGTTCTTC
TRBJ1-3 few - TRBV4-1 CASSQGPEVRNTIYF TGCGCCAGCAGCCAAGGCCCCGAGGTCCGAAACACCATATATTTT
TRBJ2-7 - TRBD2 TRBV27 CASSPSGGGEYF TGTGCCAGCAGCCCGTCGGGGGGAGGAGAATACTTC
TRBJ1-2 - - TRBV5-6 CASTPGAHEGNYGYTF TGTGCCAGCACCCCTGGTGCCCATGAAGGCAACTATGGCTACACCTTC
TRBJ1-5 - - TRBV6-5 CASRSTGYSNQPQHF TGTGCCAGCAGATCCACAGGGTATAGCAATCAGCCCCAGCATTTT
TRBJ2-1 - - TRBV13 CASSTSGERAYNEQFF TGTGCCAGCAGCACCTCGGGGGAGCGAGCCTACAATGAGCAGTTCTTC
TRBJ2-7 few TRBD2 TRBV9 CASSAGTSAYEQYF TGTGCCAGCAGCGCGGGGACTAGCGCATACGAGCAGTACTTC
TRBJ2-7 few - TRBV10-1 CASSGGNEQYF TGCGCCAGCAGTGGGGGCAACGAGCAGTACTTC
TRBJ1-2 few - TRBV7-9 CASSLGGIGGNYGYTF TGTGCCAGCAGCTTAGGAGGTATAGGAGGAAACTATGGCTACACCTTC
TRBJ2-5 - - TRBV7-9 CASSLGVPLQETQYF TGTGCCAGCAGCTTAGGGGTACCTTTACAAGAGACCCAGTACTTC
TRBJ2-7 - - TRBV6-1 CASVSRQTYEQYF TGTGCCAGCGTCTCCCGACAGACTTACGAGCAGTACTTC
TRBJ2-2 once - TRBV7-9 CASSSSSGELFF TGTGCCAGCAGCTCTTCGTCCGGGGAGCTGTTTTTT
TRBJ1-3 - - TRBV2 CASTRASGNTIYF TGTGCCAGCACAAGGGCATCTGGAAACACCATATATTTT
TRBJ1-5 - TRBD1 TRBV6-5 CASSPTGVGHQPQHF TGTGCCAGCAGTCCTACAGGGGTAGGTCATCAGCCCCAGCATTTT
TRBJ2-7 - - TRBV6-5 CATVSLGYEQYF TGTGCCACCGTCAGTCTGGGCTACGAGCAGTACTTC
TRBJ2-7 - - TRBV4-3 CASSPGGGGFYEQYF TGCGCCAGCAGCCCCGGAGGGGGGGGATTCTACGAGCAGTACTTC
TRBJ1-1 - - TRBV4-3 CASSQVQGRNTEAFF TGCGCCAGCAGCCAAGTCCAGGGGAGGAACACTGAAGCTTTCTTT
TRBJ2-7 - - TRBV27 CASSGIGGFIYEQYF TGTGCCAGCAGTGGGATCGGCGGGTTCATCTACGAGCAGTACTTC
TRBJ2-7 - - TRBV9 CASSVGGVGAYEQYF TGTGCCAGCAGCGTAGGAGGGGTGGGGGCCTACGAGCAGTACTTC
TRBJ2-7 - - TRBV18 CASSPPGGWEQYF TGTGCCAGCTCACCCCCGGGGGGCTGGGAGCAGTACTTC
TRBJ2-1 - - TRBV7-9 CASSFPISSDEQFF TGTGCCAGCAGCTTTCCAATTTCCTCCGATGAGCAGTTCTTC
TRBJ2-7 - - TRBV10-1 CASSEFSGYEQYF TGCGCCAGCAGTGAGTTTTCAGGGTACGAGCAGTACTTC
TRBJ2-5 - - TRBV11-2 CASRSKQVQETQYF TGTGCCAGCAGATCCAAGCAGGTCCAAGAGACCCAGTACTTC
TRBJ2-7 - - TRBV11-2 CASRASYYEQYF TGTGCCAGCAGGGCAAGCTATTACGAGCAGTACTTC
TRBJ2-1 - - TRBV19 CASSIAWGSYNEQFF TGTGCCAGTAGTATAGCGTGGGGCTCCTACAATGAGCAGTTCTTC
TRBJ2-1 - - TRBV9 CASSVGQGFYNEQFF TGTGCCAGCAGCGTAGGGCAGGGGTTTTACAATGAGCAGTTCTTC
TRBJ2-3 - - TRBV27 CASSLSGRTDTQYF TGTGCCAGCAGTTTATCAGGGCGCACAGATACGCAGTATTTT
TRBJ2-1 - - TRBV15 CATSSRAPYNEQFF TGTGCCACCAGCAGCCGGGCGCCCTACAATGAGCAGTTCTTC
TRBJ2-3 - - TRBV5-6 CASSLGWGSTDTQYF TGTGCCAGCAGCTTGGGTTGGGGTAGCACAGATACGCAGTATTTT
TRBJ2-7 few - TRBV6-5 CASSSHYEQYF TGTGCCAGCAGTTCACATTACGAGCAGTACTTC
TRBJ2-2 - TRBD1 TRBV7-9 CASSLPRDRGLSGELFF TGTGCCAGCAGCTTACCCCGGGACAGGGGGTTATCCGGGGAGCTGTTTTTT
TRBJ2-7 once - TRBV13 CASSLGAASSYEQYF TGTGCCAGCAGCTTAGGGGCGGCAAGCTCCTACGAGCAGTACTTC
TRBJ2-7 - - TRBV2 CASRATGSSSYEQYF TGTGCCAGCAGGGCGACAGGTTCATCCTCCTACGAGCAGTACTTC
TRBJ2-2 - TRBD1 TRBV13 CASSDRDTGELFF TGTGCCAGCAGCGACAGGGACACCGGGGAGCTGTTTTTT
TRBJ2-7 - - TRBV12-5 CASALTPSYEQYF TGTGCTAGTGCCCTGACACCTTCCTACGAGCAGTACTTC
TRBJ2-7 few TRBD1 TRBV6-6 CASSYGGQGYEQYF TGTGCCAGCAGTTACGGGGGACAGGGCTACGAGCAGTACTTC
TRBJ1-2 - TRBD1 TRBV9 CASSPTRGLRGYTF TGTGCCAGCAGCCCGACCAGGGGGCTAAGGGGCTACACCTTC
TRBJ1-4 once - TRBV11-2 CASSSRGEWVEKLFF TGTGCCAGCAGCTCCCGGGGCGAGTGGGTTGAAAAACTGTTTTTT
TRBJ2-3 - - TRBV13 CASSLWEGGDTQYF TGTGCCAGCAGCTTATGGGAAGGGGGAGATACGCAGTATTTT
TRBJ2-7 - - TRBV7-8 CASSRRGQASPLYEQYF TGTGCCAGCAGCCGGCGGGGGCAGGCTTCCCCACTCTACGAGCAGTACTTC
TRBJ2-2 - - TRBV2 CASSGGELNTGELFF TGTGCCAGCAGTGGAGGGGAGTTGAACACCGGGGAGCTGTTTTTT
TRBJ2-7 - - TRBV11-1 CASSLTIAYEQYF TGTGCCAGCAGCTTAACAATCGCTTACGAGCAGTACTTC
TRBJ1-1 - - TRBV19 CASSIHSYEAFF TGTGCCAGTAGTATCCACAGCTATGAAGCTTTCTTT
TRBJ2-1 - TRBD1 TRBV13 CASSPPGQGFSYNEQFF TGTGCCAGCAGCCCACCCGGACAGGGTTTCTCCTACAATGAGCAGTTCTTC
TRBJ2-7 - TRBD1 TRBV27 CATKQGQERIYEQYF TGTGCCACCAAACAAGGACAGGAGAGGATCTACGAGCAGTACTTC
TRBJ1-2 - - TRBV6-5 CASSYSGRGYTF TGTGCCAGCAGTTACTCCGGGAGGGGCTACACCTTC
TRBJ1-4 - - TRBV13 CASSFSDSTNEKLFF TGTGCCAGCAGCTTCTCGGATTCAACTAATGAAAAACTGTTTTTT
TRBJ2-3 - TRBD2 TRBV7-2 CASSSIGRGGSDTQYF TGTGCTAGCAGCTCCATTGGGCGGGGGGGCTCGGATACGCAGTATTTT
TRBJ2-1 - - TRBV18 CASSPTGGIYNEQFF TGTGCCAGCTCACCGACTGGGGGGATCTACAATGAGCAGTTCTTC
TRBJ2-3 - - TRBV27 CASSLWGAGADTQYF TGTGCCAGCAGTTTATGGGGGGCGGGGGCAGATACGCAGTATTTT
TRBJ2-3 - TRBD1 TRBV2 CAIPGQGFSDTQYF TGTGCCATCCCGGGACAGGGTTTTTCGGATACGCAGTATTTT
TRBJ2-6 few - TRBV27 CASTLEGTGANVLTF TGTGCCAGCACCCTAGAGGGTACTGGGGCCAACGTCCTGACTTTC
TRBJ1-3 - - TRBV5-8 CASSLLRGPGNTIYF TGTGCCAGCAGCTTGTTGAGGGGTCCTGGAAACACCATATATTTT
TRBJ1-2 - - TRBV5-6 CASTLPTGSGPYGYTF TGTGCCAGCACCCTCCCGACGGGGTCGGGTCCATATGGCTACACCTTC